This entry concerns a single T cell receptor (beta chain). Described time point: sample taken at primary tumor resection. The study sequenced unsorted whole RNA from tumor, nontumor lung or frozen PBMC. The cohort: roughly 72 early-stage, untreated non-small cell lung cancer patients. Carried by each TCR cDNA molecule was a unique molecular identifier. TCRdb fed the 5' RACE reads into MiXCR, producing one record per CDR3 protein. The top ten clones hold about 6.8% of a sample with about 85,000 distinct CDR3 sequences, approximately 21% of them seen once. This entry comes from a study of spatial heterogeneity in lung cancer. Study background: More than 8.5 raw reads, on average, carried each unique TCR and UMI combination.

This TCR came from a male donor with early-stage non-small cell lung cancer. The input for sequencing was PBMCs, taken at surgery.

The CDR3 protein is CAISDRGQETQYF. The DNA of the CDR3 is TGTGCCATCAGTGACAGGGGCCAAGAGACCCAGTACTTC. The V and J genes are TRBV10-3 and TRBJ2-5; D may be TRBD1 (6 bases). V was clipped by 3 bases and J by 1 base, with 6 bases between them. CDR1 ENHRY and CDR2 SYGVKD come from the germline V gene. This CDR3 spans 13 amino acids.